What follows are 20 T cell receptor beta chains derived from one specimen sequenced in a study of blood T cell repertoires in COVID-19. Profiled with immunoSEQ multiplex PCR; TCRdb holds only in-frame clones, not every one. The sample records roughly 160,000 clones, about four fifths being singletons. Sequencing was carried out using peripheral blood. These receptors all come from a woman of 80 years or more with acute or convalescent COVID-19.

The chain links TRBV5-1 to TRBJ2-3; 14 bases fit TRBD2. Trimming at V came to 4 bases and at J to 4 bases, leaving 2 bases not matched to a gene. CDR1 and CDR2 (germline): SGHRS, YFSETQ. The CDR3 covers 15 residues. CDR3 nucleotide sequence: TGCGCCAGCAGCCCGGGACTAGCGGGAGCAGATACGCAGTATTTT. Its protein is CASSPGLAGADTQYF.

The V and J genes are TRBV6-2 or TRBV6-3 and TRBJ1-2, with 7 bases lining up with TRBD1. Germline CDR1 and CDR2: MNHEY and SVGEGT. The CDR3 has 16 amino acids. V shed 2 bases and J 13 bases; nucleotides not matched to a gene: 19. The CDR3 sequence is CASSYATSGQRIGLTF. DNA of the CDR3: TGTGCCAGCAGTTACGCCACGTCGGGACAGCGAATTGGGCTCACCTTC.

The chain links TRBV28 to TRBJ2-4; D perhaps matches TRBD2 (5 bases). Per the germline V gene, CDR1 is MDHEN and CDR2 is SYDVKM. The ends were cut back, 8 bases at V and 0 bases at J, with 14 bases in the middle. The CDR3 has 15 amino acids. The CDR3 DNA sequence: TGTGCCAGCGCCTCCGCCGGGGTAGCCAAAAACATTCAGTACTTC. Translating gives CASASAGVAKNIQYF.

The chain couples TRBV7-2 to TRBJ1-1; perhaps TRBD1 as D (6 bases). V was shortened by 4 bases and J by 5 bases, with 17 bases between the two germline ends. The CDR3 length is 15 residues. Germline V CDR1 and CDR2: SGHTA, FQGNSA. CDR3 in amino acids: CASSSWKGGGTEAFF. DNA for the CDR3: TGTGCCAGCAGCTCTTGGAAAGGGGGGGGAACTGAAGCTTTCTTT.

The chain carries TRBV10-3 and TRBJ2-3; TRBD2 agrees at 13 bases. Germline V gene data show CDR1 as ENHRY and CDR2 as SYGVKD. The ends lost 3 bases at V and 2 bases at J; junction bases unmatched: 5. The CDR3 spans 17 residues. The CDR3 reads CAISDPGLAGDTDTQYF. Written as DNA, the CDR3 is TGTGCCATCAGTGACCCCGGACTAGCGGGAGACACAGATACGCAGTATTTT.

The CDR3 coding sequence is TGTGCCAGCAGTTACAGTGGCAGGGGACGCCTCAACTATGGCTACACCTTC. Protein product: CASSYSGRGRLNYGYTF. The J gene is TRBJ1-2, the V gene TRBV6-2 or TRBV6-3, with D possibly matching TRBD1 (6 bases). The CDR3 consists of 17 residues. V was trimmed by 2 bases and J by 2 bases, leaving 18 bases between them. Germline V lookup: CDR1 MNHEY, CDR2 SVGEGT.

This chain links TRBV4-3 with TRBJ2-5; TRBD2 matches at 11 bases. This CDR3 has 20 amino acids. The germline gives CDR1 LGHNA, CDR2 YSLEER. J lost 2 bases, V lost 0 bases, and 14 bases had no gene match. The CDR3 sequence is CASSQELGLAGGGGQETQYF. The CDR3 DNA reads as TGCGCCAGCAGCCAAGAATTAGGGCTAGCGGGAGGAGGGGGGCAAGAGACCCAGTACTTC.

V usage is TRBV19 and J usage is TRBJ1-1; D is ambiguous. The CDR3 has 13 amino acids. Germline assignment: CDR1 LNHDA and CDR2 SQIVND (reference sequence). V lost 6 bases, J lost 1 base, and 9 bases lay in between. The CDR3 region is CASSATENTEAFF. DNA for the CDR3: TGTGCCAGTAGCGCAACAGAGAACACTGAAGCTTTCTTT.

This chain links TRBV12-3 or TRBV12-4 with TRBJ1-2; 9 positions match TRBD1. CDR3 size: 13 residues. Germline trimming cut 6 bases from V and 7 bases from J; bases unmatched to any gene: 6. The CDR3 region is CASREQGASGYTF. In DNA, the CDR3 is TGTGCCAGCAGGGAACAGGGGGCTAGTGGCTACACCTTC.

This chain uses TRBV30 with TRBJ1-3; D is uncertain. CDR1 and CDR2 (germline): GTSNPN, SVGIG (reference sequence). The CDR3 is 14 amino acids. The V and J ends lost 2 bases and 1 base respectively, with 9 bases between them. CDR3 protein: CAWSRGRSGNTIYF. The CDR3, as DNA: TGTGCCTGGAGTAGAGGGCGATCTGGAAACACCATATATTTT.

This sequence joins TRBV27 and TRBJ2-7; 8 positions agree with TRBD1. This CDR3 spans 15 amino acids. Germline trimming cut 5 bases from V and 5 bases from J; bases unmatched to any gene: 11. CDR1 is MNHEY and CDR2 is SMNVEV in the germline V gene (reference sequence). CDR3 sequence (DNA): TGTGCCAGCAGTCTAACACGACAGGGGTCTCACGAGCAGTACTTC. As protein: CASSLTRQGSHEQYF.

J is TRBJ1-3 and V is TRBV9; TRBD1 is a possible D gene (6 bases). The ends were cut back, 5 bases at V and 0 bases at J, with 18 bases in the middle. The CDR3 spans 17 residues. The germline gives CDR1 SGDLS, CDR2 YYNGEE. In DNA, the CDR3 is TGTGCCAGCAGTCTCAGTGTACAGGGTACCTCTGGAAACACCATATATTTT. This sequence encodes CASSLSVQGTSGNTIYF.

The chain uses TRBV6-5 and TRBJ2-5; no clear D. Germline lookup yields CDR1 MNHEY and CDR2 SVGAGI. The V end was cut by 1 base, the J end by 2 bases, with 14 bases between. The CDR3 has 16 residues. CDR3 DNA: TGTGCCAGCAGTTACTACCCGGGTTCTCTTCAAGAGACCCAGTACTTC. This gives the protein CASSYYPGSLQETQYF.

The rearrangement joins TRBV27 to TRBJ1-1, with D perhaps TRBD1 (6 bases). The germline gives CDR1 MNHEY, CDR2 SMNVEV (reference sequence). This CDR3 comprises 14 residues. Trimming stripped 3 bases from V and 1 base from J, with 9 bases between. DNA for the CDR3: TGTGCCAGCAGTTTCACAGGGTGGAACACTGAAGCTTTCTTT. This codes for CASSFTGWNTEAFF.

This clone was found a few times. The chain has TRBV10-2 and TRBJ2-1, with TRBD2 matching 10 bases. The CDR3 has 15 amino acids. The germline gives CDR1 WSHSY, CDR2 SAAADI. V dropped 7 bases and J dropped 4; count of bases not matched to a gene: 7. CDR3 coding DNA: TGCGCCAGCACTGTACTAGCGGGAAGTTACAATGAGCAGTTCTTC. Translated: CASTVLAGSYNEQFF.

This chain connects TRBV2 to TRBJ2-1; D not resolved. Trimming removed 5 bases from V and 6 bases from J, with 11 bases in between. The CDR3 runs 13 residues. Germline loops: CDR1 SNHLY, CDR2 FYNNEI. The chain's CDR3 is CASSPDLANEQFF. Here the CDR3 DNA reads TGTGCCAGCAGTCCTGACTTGGCCAATGAGCAGTTCTTC. The full variable domain, with the rest looked up from reference TRBV2 and TRBJ2-1, is EPEVTQTPSHQVTQMGQEVILRCVPISNHLYFYWYRQILGQKVEFLVSFYNNEISEKSEIFDDQFSVERPDGSNFTLKIRSTKLEDSAMYFCASSPDLANEQFFGPGTRLTVL.

The chain employs TRBV18 and TRBJ1-4; unclear D gene. V was clipped by 0 bases and J by 5 bases, with 10 bases between them. Germline CDR1 KGHSH, CDR2 LQKENI. The CDR3 spans 15 residues. In DNA, the CDR3 is TGTGCCAGCTCACCACCGAACAGACAAAATGAAAAACTGTTTTTT. Protein: CASSPPNRQNEKLFF.

This chain links TRBV7-2 with TRBJ1-2; maybe TRBD1 (5 bases). The germline gives CDR1 SGHTA, CDR2 FQGNSA. The V end lost 4 bases, the J end lost 6 bases, and 12 bases lay between the germline ends. This CDR3 has 13 amino acids. The CDR3 DNA reads TGTGCCAGCAGCTCGGGGGGGAGGGATGGCTACACCTTC. It translates to CASSSGGRDGYTF.

The chain couples TRBV9 to TRBJ1-5, with 10 bases fitting TRBD1. Germline loops: CDR1 SGDLS, CDR2 YYNGEE. This CDR3 region has 14 residues. J was trimmed by 9 bases and V by 4 bases; bases with no gene match: 7. CDR3 nucleotide sequence: TGTGCCAGCAGCTCACGGGACAGGGGACCGCCCCAGCATTTT. As protein: CASSSRDRGPPQHF.

This chain uses TRBV7-2 with TRBJ1-4; a weak D match, TRBD1 (5 bases). Per the germline V gene, CDR1 is SGHTA and CDR2 is FQGNSA. The CDR3 contains 14 residues. Trimming removed 1 base at V and 8 bases at J, with 11 bases between. CDR3 amino acids: CASSLVGGDEKLFF. CDR3 coding DNA: TGTGCCAGCAGCTTAGTGGGGGGGGACGAAAAACTGTTTTTT.